The clone carrying this TCR beta chain was counted between two and nine times. This entry comes from a study of OX40 agonist ivuxolimab in advanced cancers. Autoimmune disease history or systemic immunosuppression disqualified patients. Per germline, CDR1 MNHNY and CDR2 SVGAGI (reference sequence). The CDR3 is made up of 16 amino acids. V shed 2 bases and J 7 bases; nucleotides not matched to a gene: 11. TCRdb's table, derived via immunoSEQ multiplex PCR, lists solely in-frame clones and lacks some. The data show tens of thousands of clones, roughly 80% seen once. This chain links TRBV6-6 with TRBJ1-2; 9 nucleotides agree with TRBD1. The clonotype was recovered from an adult with an advanced solid tumor such as melanoma, head and neck, liver or kidney cancer. The source material was CD4+ or CD8+ T cells sorted from blood, sampled in a trial of the OX40 agonist ivuxolimab. CDR3 loop: CASSYPHRDREGGYTF. The CDR3 coding sequence is TGTGCCAGCAGTTACCCCCACCGGGACAGGGAAGGTGGCTACACCTTC.